This T cell receptor beta chain was observed in a study of T cells after yellow fever vaccination. Study results and limitations: The appearance of a small share of clonotypes in both CD4 and CD8 compartments was observed.

Generation of TCR cDNA used 5'RACE template switching (which added a universal primer site and UMIs). TCRdb reanalysed the 5' RACE reads using MiXCR and keeps one entry per CDR3 protein. The table has 400,000 to 650,000 distinct CDR3 sequences, just over 20% seen once. This clonotype was seen a few times. The antigen remains unidentified. The sample in question was PBMCs, obtained less than 25 days after the first yellow fever vaccination. The clonotype was recovered from a man aged 18 to 35 who received the YFV17D yellow fever vaccine.

This CDR3 is CASSPMAGLIYNEQFF. CDR3 nucleotide sequence: TGCGCCAGCAGCCCGATGGCGGGGCTAATTTACAATGAGCAGTTCTTC. The chain uses TRBV5-1 and TRBJ2-1, with a tentative D call TRBD2 (6 bases). Trimming took off 4 bases at V and 4 bases at J, with 18 bases between the two ends. Germline V CDR1 and CDR2: SGHRS, YFSETQ. The CDR3 is made up of 16 amino acids.